Following are 25 T cell receptor beta chains from one sample sequenced in a study of blood T cell repertoires in COVID-19. Using immunoSEQ multiplex PCR, the repertoire was profiled, and TCRdb retains in-frame clones only, with some absent. The sample contains some 170,000 clones, approximately 84% of which appear only once. The sequencing input was PBMCs or T cells enriched from blood (not recorded which). Receptor source: a human donor with acute COVID-19. The donor label of this sample is uncertain.

J is TRBJ1-1 and V is TRBV3-1 (or the pseudogene TRBV3-2); D uncertain. V dropped 1 base and J dropped 6 bases, with 12 bases sitting between them. Germline V gene sequence: CDR1 LGHDT, CDR2 YNNKEL (reference sequence). The CDR3 extends over 14 amino acids. This CDR3 is CASSQVEFSAEAFF. CDR3 bases: TGTGCCAGCAGCCAAGTTGAGTTTTCTGCTGAAGCTTTCTTT.

The chain has TRBV6-5 and TRBJ2-2; maybe TRBD1 (5 bases). This CDR3 has 13 amino acids. Germline-derived CDR1 and CDR2 are MNHEY and SVGAGI. Trimming pared 8 bases from V and 6 bases from J, leaving 13 bases between. CDR3 amino acids: CASRVQGAGELFF. The CDR3 nucleotides read TGTGCCAGCCGCGTGCAGGGCGCCGGGGAGCTGTTTTTT.

The V gene is TRBV11-2, the J gene TRBJ2-7; 8 bases agree with TRBD1. Germline values: CDR1 SGHAT, CDR2 FQNNGV. The junction had 17 bases not matched to a gene; V was cut back by 7 bases and J by 3 bases. This CDR3 spans 17 amino acids. This CDR3 reads CASNSEQNRGFVYEQYF. In DNA form, the CDR3 reads TGTGCCAGCAACTCAGAACAGAACAGGGGGTTTGTCTACGAGCAGTACTTC.

The rearrangement joins TRBV11-1 to TRBJ1-1; D unresolved. Germline V gene lookup returns CDR1 SGHAT and CDR2 FQDESV (reference sequence). Between the trimmed V and J ends, which lost 1 base and 0 bases, there was a span of 3 bases. The CDR3 sequence is 13 residues long. In nucleotides, the CDR3 is TGTGCCAGCAGCTTAGACTTGAACACTGAAGCTTTCTTT. Translating it yields CASSLDLNTEAFF. Filled out from reference TRBV11-1 and TRBJ1-1, the complete variable domain reads EAEVAQSPRYKITEKSQAVAFWCDPISGHATLYWYRQILGQGPELLVQFQDESVVDDSQLPKDRFSAERLKGVDSTLKIQPAELGDSAMYLCASSLDLNTEAFFGQGTRLTVV.

This chain joins TRBV6-1 and TRBJ1-5, with TRBD1 as a possible D gene (5 bases). From germline, CDR1 is MNHNS and CDR2 SASEGT. This CDR3 comprises 16 residues. V lost 3 bases to trimming and J lost 0 bases, with 12 bases between them. CDR3 in DNA: TGTGCCAGCAGTGACAGGGTTCATTATAGCAATCAGCCCCAGCATTTT. This gives the protein CASSDRVHYSNQPQHF.

The V gene is TRBV19, the J gene TRBJ2-1, with 10 bases lining up with TRBD1. The CDR3 runs to 14 residues. The ends lost 11 bases at V and 3 bases at J; junction bases unmatched: 7. Germline-derived CDR1 and CDR2 are LNHDA and SQIVND (reference sequence). The CDR3 protein is CASGQGGNYNEQFF. In DNA, the CDR3 is TGTGCCTCCGGACAGGGGGGAAACTACAATGAGCAGTTCTTC. Variable domain in full (rest from reference TRBV19 and TRBJ2-1): DGGITQSPKYLFRKEGQNVTLSCEQNLNHDAMYWYRQDPGQGLRLIYYSQIVNDFQKGDIAEGYSVSREKKESFPLTVTSAQKNPTAFYLCASGQGGNYNEQFFGPGTRLTVL.

V is TRBV5-1 and J is TRBJ2-1; the match to TRBD1 covers 10 bases. This CDR3 is built from 15 residues. Germline loops: CDR1 SGHRS, CDR2 YFSETQ. The J segment lost 4 bases and the V segment lost 6 bases, leaving 7 bases of the junction unmatched. CDR3 DNA sequence: TGCGCCAGCAAGACCCGGACAGGGGGTTACAATGAGCAGTTCTTC. It encodes CASKTRTGGYNEQFF.

The V gene is TRBV18, the J gene TRBJ1-1; no reliable D call. This CDR3 region has 14 residues. The V gene lost 3 bases and the J gene lost 6 bases, with 14 bases spanning the gap. The V gene's germline CDR1 is KGHSH and CDR2 LQKENI. CDR3 DNA: TGTGCCAGCTCACCCCCCACCCGGGAGGCTGAAGCTTTCTTT. Its translation is CASSPPTREAEAFF.

V gene TRBV7-2 combines with J gene TRBJ2-7; 14 nucleotides agree with TRBD2. Per germline, CDR1 SGHTA and CDR2 FQGNSA. The junction had 6 bases not matched to a gene; V was cut back by 5 bases and J by 6 bases. The CDR3 contains 15 residues. The CDR3 region has the DNA TGTGCCAGCAGCCCCCAGGGACTAGCGGGGGTCGAGCAGTACTTC. This gives the protein CASSPQGLAGVEQYF.

This clone was found once. The chain carries TRBV6-5 and TRBJ1-2, with a tentative D call TRBD1 (6 bases). V lost 6 bases and J 6 bases, leaving 14 bases between the germline ends. The length of the CDR3 is 13 residues. Per the germline V gene, CDR1 is MNHEY and CDR2 is SVGAGI. CDR3 amino acids: CASSPRGADGYTF. The CDR3 DNA follows: TGTGCCAGCAGCCCCCGGGGGGCTGATGGCTACACCTTC.

The chain employs TRBV7-2 and TRBJ2-7; 11 nucleotides match TRBD1. CDR3 length equals 14 residues. The V gene end was trimmed by 3 bases and the J gene end by 6 bases; junction bases not matched to a gene: 4. Germline V gene sequence: CDR1 SGHTA, CDR2 FQGNSA. CDR3 protein: CASSFPDRGPEQYF. DNA of the CDR3: TGTGCCAGCAGCTTCCCGGACAGGGGGCCCGAGCAGTACTTC.

The V gene is TRBV30, the J gene TRBJ1-1, with TRBD1 matching over 8 bases. From germline, CDR1 is GTSNPN and CDR2 SVGIG (reference sequence). There are 14 residues in the CDR3. V shed 4 bases, J shed 2 bases, and the junction held 6 bases outside the gene matches. The CDR3: CAWTMGTGNTEAFF. The CDR3 bases are TGTGCCTGGACTATGGGGACAGGCAACACTGAAGCTTTCTTT.

This clone has only one observation. The rearrangement uses TRBV3-1 (or the pseudogene TRBV3-2) and TRBJ2-5, with a possible D match to TRBD2 (5 bases). The CDR3 loop spans 15 amino acids. V was clipped by 0 bases and J by 8 bases, with 16 bases between them. Germline CDR1 LGHDT, CDR2 YNNKEL (reference sequence). The CDR3, as DNA: TGTGCCAGCAGCCAAGATGGGAGAAGGACCACAACCCAGTACTTC. This codes for CASSQDGRRTTTQYF.

The gene calls are TRBV21-1 and TRBJ2-7; the table gives TRBD1 as D, unverified against the DNA. TRBV21-1 is a pseudogene locus. The CDR3 covers 15 residues. This chain's CDR3 is CASAGHYAFSYEQYF. In DNA form, the CDR3 reads TGTGCCAGCGCTGGACATTACGCTTTCTCCTACGAGCAGTACTTC.

The chain couples TRBV21-1 to TRBJ1-1; TRBD1 was called by the table and not checked on the DNA. TRBV21-1 is a known pseudogene. The CDR3 is made up of 15 amino acids. This CDR3 is CASSTAQGDGTEAFF. The DNA of the CDR3 is TGTGCCAGCAGCACTGCACAGGGGGACGGCACTGAAGCTTTCTTT.

The chain couples TRBV12-3 or TRBV12-4 to TRBJ1-2; 10 positions agree with TRBD1. This CDR3 spans 13 amino acids. Losses at the gene ends were 5 bases for V and 7 bases for J; bases not matched to a gene: 4. CDR3 in DNA: TGTGCCAGCAGTCGAGGACAGGGGGTTGGCTACACCTTC. It specifies CASSRGQGVGYTF.

J is TRBJ2-7 and V is TRBV3-1 (or the pseudogene TRBV3-2); 7 positions agree with TRBD2. Germline V lookup: CDR1 LGHDT, CDR2 YNNKEL (reference sequence). This CDR3 spans 14 amino acids. Germline trimming cut 0 bases from V and 2 bases from J; bases unmatched to any gene: 1. The CDR3 protein is CASSQEGGAYEQYF. CDR3 sequence (DNA): TGTGCCAGCAGCCAAGAGGGGGGGGCCTACGAGCAGTACTTC.

As DNA, the CDR3 is TGTGCCAGCAGCCAGATGAGGACTAGCGGCACAGATACGCAGTATTTT. Protein product: CASSQMRTSGTDTQYF. J is TRBJ2-3 and V is TRBV4-2; 9 bases are a match to TRBD2. From germline, CDR1 is LGHNA and CDR2 YNFKEQ. There are 16 residues in the CDR3. V lost 3 bases and J lost 1; bases outside the gene matches: 5.

The chain combines TRBV5-1 with TRBJ2-7, with 11 bases lining up with TRBD2. Germline trimming cut 0 bases from V and 6 bases from J; bases unmatched to any gene: 2. The CDR3 contains 14 residues. Germline CDR1 is SGHRS and CDR2 is YFSETQ. The chain's CDR3 is CASSLVAGGPEQYF. CDR3 nucleotide sequence: TGCGCCAGCAGCTTGGTAGCGGGGGGGCCCGAGCAGTACTTC. Together with reference TRBV5-1 and TRBJ2-7, the CDR3 gives the full variable domain: KAGVTQTPRYLIKTRGQQVTLSCSPISGHRSVSWYQQTPGQGLQFLFEYFSETQRNKGNFPGRFSGRQFSNSRSEMNVSTLELGDSALYLCASSLVAGGPEQYFGPGTRLTVT.

The chain recombines TRBV30 with TRBJ2-5; 7 nucleotides match TRBD2. The length of the CDR3 is 12 residues. Germline CDR1 reads GTSNPN; CDR2 reads SVGIG (reference sequence). Unmatched junction bases numbered 3, after V lost 8 bases and J lost 0 bases. The CDR3 DNA follows: TGTGCCAGCGGGGAGTACCAAGAGACCCAGTACTTC. Amino acid sequence: CASGEYQETQYF.

This clone is medium-sized. The chain couples TRBV5-6 to TRBJ2-1; D perhaps matches TRBD2 (6 bases). This CDR3 has 13 residues. Germline loops: CDR1 SGHDT, CDR2 YYEEEE. Trimming removed 1 base at V and 7 bases at J, with 9 bases between. The CDR3 DNA sequence: TGTGCCAGCAGCTTGAATAGCGGTAATGAGCAGTTCTTC. Its translation: CASSLNSGNEQFF.

This clone was recorded once. J is TRBJ2-4 and V is TRBV6-5, with D possibly TRBD1 on 6 matching bases. Germline-derived CDR1 and CDR2 are MNHEY and SVGAGI. The CDR3 covers 14 residues. V dropped 7 bases and J dropped 3 bases, with 13 bases sitting between them. The CDR3 sequence: CASIQDRVKNIQYF. For the CDR3, the DNA is TGTGCCAGCATCCAGGACAGAGTCAAAAACATTCAGTACTTC.

The V call is TRBV6-5, the J call TRBJ1-1; TRBD1 matches 10 bases. Germline CDR1 is MNHEY and CDR2 is SVGAGI. The CDR3 runs 12 residues. Trimming cost V 6 bases and J 13 bases; bases outside gene matches: 8. The CDR3 DNA reads as TGTGCCAGCAGCCCGGGACAGGGGCGAATTTTCTTT. Amino acids: CASSPGQGRIFF.

This chain links TRBV11-2 with TRBJ2-4; maybe TRBD2 (6 bases). The CDR3 runs to 14 residues. Germline V gene data show CDR1 as SGHAT and CDR2 as FQNNGV. Trimming cost V 4 bases and J 4 bases, with 11 bases left between them. For the CDR3, the DNA is TGTGCCAGCAGCTCCCCCCGGGGGAAAAACATTCAGTACTTC. The encoded protein is CASSSPRGKNIQYF.

The J gene is TRBJ2-1, the V gene TRBV11-2; possibly TRBD1 for D (6 bases). V was cut by 6 bases and J by 2 bases, with 35 bases left in between. CDR1 and CDR2 (germline): SGHAT, FQNNGV. The CDR3 spans 22 residues. The CDR3 DNA is TGTGCCAGCAGTTTTTGGCCGACGGGCCAGGGGTTTGACACTCACCCCTACAATGAGCAGTTCTTC. Protein: CASSFWPTGQGFDTHPYNEQFF.